These 17 T cell receptor beta chains originate from one sample sequenced in a study of vaccination and CD4 T cells after COVID-19. Once obtained from cultured CD4+ T cells, the DNA was sequenced using the Oncomine TCR Beta short-read assay. MiXCR, run by TCRdb on the PCR reads, gives a single entry per CDR3 protein. The sample holds 15,000 to 20,000 distinct CDR3 sequences, about 60% seen once. As for treatment: approximately nine-day PBMC culture with coronavirus spike peptide pools or control peptides (ViraFEST assay). These receptors have no known antigen. The sequenced sample consisted of CD4+ T cells from blood, cultured in vitro. The receptors were gathered from a human donor who had recovered from COVID-19.

The V gene is TRBV29-1, the J gene TRBJ2-3; TRBD2 might be the D (6 bases). The V and J ends lost 6 bases and 4 bases respectively, with 26 bases between them. CDR3 length: 17 amino acids. Germline loops: CDR1 SQVTM, CDR2 ANQGSEA. The DNA for the CDR3 is TGCAGCGTCGGGACTGACGCGCTAGGATATTCGGCAGATACGCAGTATTTT. Residues: CSVGTDALGYSADTQYF.

The V gene is TRBV20-1, the J gene TRBJ2-3, with no clear D. Trimming pared 0 bases from V and 2 bases from J, leaving 12 bases between. CDR3 length equals 15 residues. Germline CDR1 DFQATT, CDR2 SNEGSKA (reference sequence). CDR3 DNA sequence: TGCAGTGCTAGAGATCTAAGGCAAATCACAGATACGCAGTATTTT. Its protein product is CSARDLRQITDTQYF.

In this sample, this clonotype turned up once. This chain connects TRBV2 to TRBJ2-3; 7 bases are a match to TRBD2. The CDR3 length is 14 residues. V shed 7 bases, J shed 5 bases, and the junction held 9 bases outside the gene matches. The germline V gene encodes CDR1 SNHLY and CDR2 FYNNEI. The CDR3 nucleotides read TGTGCCAGCATTACGGGGGGAACTAAAGATACGCAGTATTTT. This translates into CASITGGTKDTQYF.

Here the CDR3 reads CASSRSWTQKETQYF. Here the CDR3 DNA reads TGTGCCAGCAGCCGATCTTGGACTCAAAAGGAGACCCAGTACTTC. The V call is TRBV7-2, the J call TRBJ2-5; tentatively, D is TRBD2 (5 bases). V gave up 5 bases and J gave up 5 bases, with 18 bases separating them. The CDR3 has 15 residues. Germline loops: CDR1 SGHTA, CDR2 FQGNSA.

The chain has TRBV7-9 and TRBJ2-7, with unresolved D. Deletions cut 3 bases from V and 0 bases from J, with 9 bases between. CDR1 is SEHNR, CDR2 FQNEAQ, per germline (reference sequence). The CDR3 has 14 amino acids. The CDR3 coding sequence is TGTGCCAGCAGCTTGGGCCCGGGCTCCTACGAGCAGTACTTC. Translated: CASSLGPGSYEQYF.

This chain joins TRBV2 and TRBJ1-1, with TRBD1 as a possible D gene (5 bases). This CDR3 has 11 residues. Per germline, CDR1 SNHLY and CDR2 FYNNEI. Trimming took 8 bases from V and 4 from J, leaving 8 bases between them. The CDR3 region has the DNA TGTGCCAGCCATAGGGGCACTGAAGCTTTCTTT. As protein: CASHRGTEAFF. The full variable domain, rest sourced from reference TRBV2 and TRBJ1-1, is EPEVTQTPSHQVTQMGQEVILRCVPISNHLYFYWYRQILGQKVEFLVSFYNNEISEKSEIFDDQFSVERPDGSNFTLKIRSTKLEDSAMYFCASHRGTEAFFGQGTRLTVV.

This clonotype was observed once. The rearrangement joins TRBV7-2 to TRBJ2-7, with D possibly matching TRBD2 (5 bases). With 6 bases removed from V and 0 bases from J, the gap between germline ends came to 15 bases. The CDR3 length is 15 residues. Germline CDR1 and CDR2: SGHTA and FQGNSA. The CDR3 sequence is CASRYLDYHSYEQYF. The CDR3 DNA is TGTGCCAGCAGATATTTAGACTACCACTCCTACGAGCAGTACTTC.

This clonotype came up a few times. This chain connects TRBV20-1 to TRBJ1-3; D call uncertain. This CDR3 has 14 amino acids. CDR1 DFQATT and CDR2 SNEGSKA come from the germline V gene (reference sequence). V was trimmed by 0 bases and J by 4 bases, leaving 10 bases between them. CDR3 region: CSARDLGSGNTIYF. CDR3 coding DNA: TGCAGTGCTAGAGATTTGGGGTCGGGAAACACCATATATTTT.

V is TRBV10-3 and J is TRBJ2-2; D might be TRBD1 or TRBD2, each matching 5 bases. V lost 4 bases and J lost 8, with 17 bases in between. Germline loops: CDR1 ENHRY, CDR2 SYGVKD. The CDR3 covers 15 residues. The CDR3 DNA follows: TGTGCCATCAGTGGTACCCTCGGGGCTTCGGGGGAGCTGTTTTTT. Its protein product is CAISGTLGASGELFF.

This clonotype was observed a handful of times. The J gene is TRBJ1-1, the V gene TRBV11-3; D uncertain. The CDR3 sequence is 12 residues long. V was cut by 2 bases and J by 2 bases, with 3 bases left in between. From germline, CDR1 is SGHNT and CDR2 YENEEA. The CDR3 DNA follows: TGTGCCAGCAGCTTACTTAACACTGAAGCTTTCTTT. Its translation is CASSLLNTEAFF.

The V gene is TRBV7-9, the J gene TRBJ2-5; D not certain. Trimming pared 5 bases from V and 4 bases from J, leaving 23 bases between. The V gene's germline CDR1 is SEHNR and CDR2 FQNEAQ (reference sequence). The CDR3 runs 17 residues. CDR3 coding DNA: TGTGCCAGCAGCCTCATTCCACAGATCCCATACGGAGAGACCCAGTACTTC. Its translation is CASSLIPQIPYGETQYF.

This clonotype was observed a few times. The chain joins TRBV10-3 to TRBJ2-7; D is unclear. Per the germline V gene, CDR1 is ENHRY and CDR2 is SYGVKD. Trimming removed 4 bases at V and 0 bases at J, with 4 bases between. The CDR3 runs 12 residues. The CDR3 bases are TGTGCCATCAGTGGAAGCTCCTACGAGCAGTACTTC. Protein: CAISGSSYEQYF.

The chain employs TRBV6-1 and TRBJ1-6, with no clear D. The CDR3 consists of 14 residues. The V end was cut by 6 bases, the J end by 7 bases, with 13 bases between. Germline V CDR1 and CDR2: MNHNS, SASEGT. The CDR3 sequence is CASRSGGQNSPLHF. The CDR3 DNA sequence: TGTGCCAGCAGATCGGGAGGGCAGAATTCACCCCTCCACTTT.

The genes are TRBV20-1 and TRBJ1-2, with 9 bases fitting TRBD1. The CDR3 spans 13 residues. V trimming: 6 bases; J trimming: 3 bases; junction bases outside the gene matches: 5. Germline V gene lookup returns CDR1 DFQATT and CDR2 SNEGSKA (reference sequence). CDR3 amino acids: CSATTGGDYGYTF. CDR3 in DNA: TGCAGTGCAACGACAGGGGGTGACTATGGCTACACCTTC.

This chain connects TRBV7-9 to TRBJ2-2, with D uncertain. Deletions cut 6 bases from V and 6 bases from J, with 8 bases between. Germline CDR1 SEHNR, CDR2 FQNEAQ (reference sequence). The CDR3 sequence is 12 residues long. CDR3 DNA: TGTGCCAGCAGACAGAGTTCCGGGGAGCTGTTTTTT. This encodes CASRQSSGELFF.

This chain connects TRBV6-1 to TRBJ2-7; D is tentatively TRBD1 or TRBD2 (5 bases each). V was shortened by 6 bases and J by 3 bases, with 12 bases between the two germline ends. Looked up from germline, CDR1 is MNHNS and CDR2 is SASEGT. This CDR3 is built from 13 residues. The CDR3 region is CASRKGRNYEQYF. As DNA, the CDR3 is TGTGCCAGCAGGAAGGGACGGAACTACGAGCAGTACTTC.

The chain links TRBV6-1 to TRBJ1-2; D is unresolved. The V gene lost 5 bases and the J gene lost 8 bases, with 12 bases spanning the gap. This CDR3 contains 12 residues. Germline CDR1 reads MNHNS; CDR2 reads SASEGT. CDR3 amino acids: CASSQDSWGYTF. CDR3 sequence (DNA): TGTGCCAGCAGTCAAGACTCATGGGGCTACACCTTC.